This T cell receptor (beta chain) was captured in a study of identical twins' blood T cells. General study findings and limits: Mainly, cloneset size products determined shared clonotypes, twins included. Out-of-frame TCRbeta clonotypes reportedly had markedly more similar V usage in twins than unrelated donors.

Reared together, all three twin pairs probably met the same infectious agents and vaccines. Germline V gene data show CDR1 as SGHAT and CDR2 as FQNNGV. The CDR3 totals 15 residues. V lost 5 bases and J 5 bases, leaving 18 bases between the germline ends. This clonotype turned up a few times. Its target is not known. Each TCR cDNA library carried sample-specific barcodes on both ends. MiXCR, run by TCRdb on the 5' RACE reads, gives a single entry per CDR3 protein. The sample yields 350,000 to 450,000 distinct CDR3 sequences, approximately 30% seen once. V and J are TRBV11-2 and TRBJ1-1; TRBD1 is a possible D gene (5 bases). The specimen sequenced was PBMCs. This clonotype originated in a woman between 18 and 49 years old in good health. The DNA of the CDR3 is TGTGCCAGCAGCCAAGTCTACGGGGGTAGGACTGAAGCTTTCTTT. Translation gives CASSQVYGGRTEAFF.